This TCR beta chain is drawn from a study of beta chain features in type 1 diabetes. Whole-study findings and limits: Type 1 diabetes patients showed fewer insertions and more deletions at VDJ junctions.

What was sequenced were expressed TCRB transcripts, since all of the isolated RNA had been reverse transcribed. Regulatory, naive and central memory T cell samples averaged roughly 3.8 million reads. Libraries were prepared by immunoSEQ multiplex PCR; TCRdb keeps only in-frame clonotypes and omits some of them. The sample yields around 150,000 clones, around 7% seen once. CD4+ naive, central memory, regulatory and stem cell-like memory cells were sorted via CD45RO/CCR7/CD25/CD127/CD95/CD27. The J segment lost 9 bases and the V segment lost 1 base, leaving 14 bases of the junction unmatched. Germline V CDR1 and CDR2: SGHTA, FQGNSA. CDR3 length: 17 amino acids. This clone was seen more than once but under ten times. Its specificity is unknown.

The V and J genes are TRBV7-2 and TRBJ2-4; 8 nucleotides match TRBD1. Sequenced input: central memory CD4+ T cells from blood. The TCR comes from a woman aged 30 to 39 in good health. The CDR3 protein is CASSLDPGQASEGIQYF. CDR3 coding DNA: TGTGCCAGCAGCTTAGATCCGGGACAGGCTTCTGAGGGCATTCAGTACTTC.